The source of this TCR beta chain is a study of shared clonotypes between healthy human individuals. With respect to this clone: The antigen remains undetermined.

There are 13 residues in the CDR3. Germline V lookup: CDR1 WSHSY, CDR2 SAAADI. Trimming stripped 4 bases from V and 1 base from J, with 6 bases between. CD4+ cells yielded CD45RA+ naive and CD45RA-negative memory subsets. Study-wide results and caveats: Memory subsets generally showed lower estimated richness than naive subsets. In having few donors, the study represented limited genetic and exposure-history diversity. Unshared clonotypes carried lower generation probabilities than those common to all four donors.

Repertoires were generated with immunoSEQ multiplex PCR, while TCRdb's copy carries only in-frame clones and drops some. Of 2 million to 2.5 million clones listed, under 95% are singletons. The receptor was isolated from a young man in good health. Some clones in this sample may be carry-over from other donors' samples. The chain carries TRBV10-2 and TRBJ2-3; D perhaps matches TRBD1 (6 bases). Sequencing used naive CD4+ T cells from PBMCs. Subset in this sample: CD45RA+ positively selected. CDR3 sequence: CASSGQGTDTQYF. The CDR3, as DNA: TGCGCCAGCAGTGGACAGGGCACAGATACGCAGTATTTT.